Sequencing of this TCR beta chain was carried out in a study of T cells after yellow fever vaccination. Study-level information: Any fraction with a low cell number was prepared using SMART-Seq v4 Ultra Low Input. Findings of the study overall: On re-exposure, the response was weaker but peaked faster, at day 5 versus 15.

TCRdb itself ran the 5' RACE reads through MiXCR, one entry per CDR3 protein. The sample yields approximately 350,000 distinct CDR3 sequences, around 10% seen once. This clonotype was counted at least ten times. Its antigen is undetermined. V dropped 3 bases and J dropped 5 bases, with 17 bases sitting between them. The CDR3 runs 16 residues. The chain has TRBV12-3 or TRBV12-4 and TRBJ1-5, with D maybe TRBD1 (6 bases). Material: PBMCs, obtained on the day of the first yellow fever vaccination. The TCR was taken from a young man who received the YFV17D yellow fever vaccine. This chain's CDR3 is CASSFMGQSFDQPQHF. Written as DNA, the CDR3 is TGTGCCAGCAGTTTTATGGGACAATCCTTCGATCAGCCCCAGCATTTT.